This T cell receptor (beta chain) was identified in a study of regulatory T cells in long-lasting Graves disease. The sample's time point: newly diagnosed GD, antithyroid drugs for less than 3 months. The TCR library was prepared using RNA isolated from PBMCs. The germline V gene encodes CDR1 MNHNS and CDR2 SASEGT. Trimming pared 5 bases from V and 0 bases from J, leaving 14 bases between. The CDR3 totals 15 residues. Construction of TCR beta libraries relied on iRepertoire HTBI primers and on Arm-PCR targeting CDR3 regions. One entry per CDR3 protein results from TCRdb running MiXCR on the multiplex PCR reads. The data show around 450,000 distinct CDR3 sequences, 15% to 20% seen once. These data also featured in a second study, about T cells in Graves' hyperthyroidism and ophthalmopathy. As that study records: A set of HTBI primers served as the primers for a first-round RT-PCR of the TCR CDR3. Most expanded thyroid clonotypes above 0.001 also appeared in blood.

This clonotype was sampled from a man aged 35-49 years with Graves disease. V usage is TRBV6-1 and J usage is TRBJ2-7; D possibly corresponds to TRBD1 (6 bases). Source: peripheral blood mononuclear cells (PBMCs), taken at new diagnosis, from a patient treated with antithyroid drugs. CDR3 DNA sequence: TGTGCCAGCAGTACCTCCGGGACACTCTCCTACGAGCAGTACTTC. It translates to CASSTSGTLSYEQYF.